The 10 T cell receptor beta chains in this list originate from one sample, sequenced in a study of cytomegalovirus exposure and HLA in healthy donors. Amplification used 60 Vbeta primers and 13 Jbeta primers. Some clones are missing from TCRdb's copy, which holds only in-frame ones; the method was immunoSEQ multiplex PCR. The sample has about 100,000 clones; about three quarters are singletons. Sequenced input: PBMCs. The receptors stem from a man aged 40-49 years in good health and CMV-seropositive.

The genes are TRBV10-3 and TRBJ2-7; 7 positions match TRBD2. Per germline, CDR1 ENHRY and CDR2 SYGVKD. V was clipped by 2 bases and J by 6 bases; unmatched bases: 10. The CDR3 has 15 residues. DNA for the CDR3: TGTGCCATCAGTGAGGGGAGACTAGCTCGTTTCGAGCAGTACTTC. Translating it yields CAISEGRLARFEQYF.

This clone has only one observation. The chain uses TRBV7-9 and TRBJ1-2; D not resolved. CDR3 length: 14 amino acids. Germline assignment: CDR1 SEHNR and CDR2 FQNEAQ (reference sequence). Between the trimmed V and J ends, which lost 7 bases and 1 base, there was a span of 13 bases. The CDR3 coding sequence is TGTGCCAGCACCAAGGCGGGCTTTAACTATGGCTACACCTTC. It specifies CASTKAGFNYGYTF. Drawing the rest from reference TRBV7-9 and TRBJ1-2, the complete variable domain is DTGVSQNPRHKITKRGQNVTFRCDPISEHNRLYWYRQTLGQGPEFLTYFQNEAQLEKSRLLSDRFSAERPKGSFSTLEIQRTEQGDSAMYLCASTKAGFNYGYTFGSGTRLTVV.

The chain uses TRBV11-2 and TRBJ2-1; D is unclear. The CDR3 consists of 15 residues. Germline values: CDR1 SGHAT, CDR2 FQNNGV. V was trimmed by 6 bases and J by 0 bases, leaving 12 bases between them. CDR3 in DNA: TGTGCCAGCAGTTTGACGAGGAGCTCCTACAATGAGCAGTTCTTC. As protein: CASSLTRSSYNEQFF.

This chain uses TRBV5-8 with TRBJ1-2; 8 positions match TRBD1. The CDR3 consists of 12 residues. Germline assignment: CDR1 SGHTS and CDR2 YDEGEE. Trimming at V came to 4 bases and at J to 5 bases, leaving 1 base not matched to a gene. For the CDR3, the DNA is TGTGCCAGCAGCAGGACAGGGTATGGCTACACCTTC. This sequence encodes CASSRTGYGYTF.

The V gene is TRBV5-1, the J gene TRBJ2-7, with 9 nucleotides matching TRBD1. Germline-derived CDR1 and CDR2 are SGHRS and YFSETQ. V shed 3 bases, J shed 4 bases, and the junction held 11 bases outside the gene matches. The length of the CDR3 is 16 residues. CDR3 DNA: TGCGCCAGCAGCTCCGATACAGGGGGCTCCGCGTACGAGCAGTACTTC. This codes for CASSSDTGGSAYEQYF.

The CDR3 DNA follows: TGTGCCAGCAGCGCCTTCGCCGGCGGGGGGGCAAGCGAGCAGTTCTTC. It codes for CASSAFAGGGASEQFF. The gene calls are TRBV9 and TRBJ2-1; 9 bases align to TRBD2. This CDR3 is 16 amino acids long. Germline lookup yields CDR1 SGDLS and CDR2 YYNGEE. The J segment lost 10 bases and the V segment lost 3 bases, leaving 14 bases of the junction unmatched.

V usage is TRBV28 and J usage is TRBJ1-5; TRBD1 agrees at 9 bases. Germline CDR1 reads MDHEN; CDR2 reads SYDVKM. V lost 2 bases, J lost 2 bases, and 4 bases stayed unmatched. CDR3 length: 16 residues. As DNA, the CDR3 is TGTGCCAGCAGTTTAACAGGGGGCAGGGGCAATCAGCCCCAGCATTTT. Translation: CASSLTGGRGNQPQHF.

V is TRBV6-5 and J is TRBJ2-7; possibly TRBD1 for D (6 bases). CDR1 is MNHEY and CDR2 is SVGAGI in the germline V gene. The CDR3 consists of 14 residues. Trimming left V 5 bases short and J 2 bases short, with 13 bases between. DNA for the CDR3: TGTGCCAGCAGTGACAGGTTCCGTACCTACGAGCAGTACTTC. Translation gives CASSDRFRTYEQYF.

The V and J genes are TRBV2 and TRBJ2-3; D call uncertain. V was shortened by 7 bases and J by 2 bases, with 7 bases between the two germline ends. CDR1 is SNHLY, CDR2 FYNNEI, per germline. This CDR3 contains 12 residues. The CDR3 DNA reads TGTGCCAGCATACAGATCACAGATACGCAGTATTTT. Residues: CASIQITDTQYF.

V is TRBV11-3 and J is TRBJ2-3, with 7 nucleotides matching TRBD2. There are 13 residues in the CDR3. CDR1 and CDR2 from the germline V gene are SGHNT and YENEEA. V was pared by 5 bases and J by 9 bases, with 8 bases of the junction left unmatched. The CDR3 coding sequence is TGTGCCAGCAGCCCCGGGACTAAACAAACGCAGTATTTT. Translation: CASSPGTKQTQYF.